A selection of T cell receptor beta chains follows, all from one sample in a study of human T cells and chemical hapten exposure. TCRdb analysed the RACE reads with MiXCR anew, one entry per CDR3 protein. The profile shows about 77,000 distinct CDR3 sequences, around 15% of them singletons. The specimen comprised whole blood, sampled in connection with sensitization to the hapten diphenylcyclopropenone (DPC). The source of these receptors is a woman in her 50s with alopecia areata. Some clones in this sample may be carry-over from other donors' samples. The CDR3 runs from the conserved cysteine through the conserved F or W. A D gene is named only where the DNA matches it firmly. Expanded clones are given a class, and other clones once, few, many or no size at all.

TGTGCCAGCAGCCGGATTTACGGCTCCTACAATGAGCAGTTCTTC	CASSRIYGSYNEQFF	NA	TRBJ2-1	few	TRBV6-5
TGTGCCAGCTCACCGGAGAGGAAGAACACTGAAGCTTTCTTT	CASSPERKNTEAFF	NA	TRBJ1-1	many	TRBV18
TGTGCCAGCAGCTTATTGATGGGCGGGGAGCTGTTTTTT	CASSLLMGGELFF	NA	TRBJ2-2	NA	TRBV7-2
TGTGCCAGCAAAACCGACAGGGGACCTACCGGGGAGCTGTTTTTT	CASKTDRGPTGELFF	TRBD1	TRBJ2-2	NA	TRBV6-5
TGCAGTGCTAGAGTACATGCTGGTGGGATTTGGAATTACAATGAGCAGTTCTTC	CSARVHAGGIWNYNEQFF	NA	TRBJ2-1	few	TRBV20-1
TGTGCCAGCAGCCGAGAAGAGAGCGGGAGGGCCAGAAATGAGCAGTTCTTC	CASSREESGRARNEQFF	NA	TRBJ2-1	NA	TRBV21-1
TGTGCCAGCGGAGGGACTAGCGGGAGCTCCTACAATGAGCAGTTCTTC	CASGGTSGSSYNEQFF	TRBD2	TRBJ2-1	few	TRBV2
TGTGCCAGCAGTGAATGGGAGGGCAAAAACATTCAGTACTTC	CASSEWEGKNIQYF	TRBD2	TRBJ2-4	NA	TRBV6-1
TGCAGTGCTATGGCAGGGGGCCTGAACACTGAAGCTTTCTTT	CSAMAGGLNTEAFF	TRBD1	TRBJ1-1	NA	TRBV20-1
TGTGCCAGCAGCTTACTACAGGGGAACACTGAAGCTTTCTTT	CASSLLQGNTEAFF	NA	TRBJ1-1	NA	TRBV11-2
TGCGCCAGCAGCCAAATGACAGGCTCTGGAAACACCATATATTTT	CASSQMTGSGNTIYF	NA	TRBJ1-3	NA	TRBV4-1
TGCGCCAGCAGCCCTCGGACTAGCGGCTACACCGGGGAGCTGTTTTTT	CASSPRTSGYTGELFF	TRBD2	TRBJ2-2	few	TRBV5-1
TGCGCCAGCAGCCAAGTGGTTGGCAGCGGGAGGGCCCTGGATGAGCAGTTCTTC	CASSQVVGSGRALDEQFF	TRBD2	TRBJ2-1	NA	TRBV4-1
TGTGCCAGCAGTTTAGCTACAAACAGGAACACTGAAGCTTTCTTT	CASSLATNRNTEAFF	NA	TRBJ1-1	NA	TRBV12-3/TRBV12-4
TGTGCCAGCAGGGCGGGGGCCGTGTCACCCCTCCACTTT	CASRAGAVSPLHF	NA	TRBJ1-6	NA	TRBV6-6
TGCAGCCATTCAGGGACAGCAAGAGAGACCCAGTACTTC	CSHSGTARETQYF	TRBD1	TRBJ2-5	few	TRBV29-1
TGTGCCAGCCACCCACGGGCGGGGACTGAAGCTTTCTTT	CASHPRAGTEAFF	NA	TRBJ1-1	NA	TRBV5-4
TGTGCCAGCAGAATCGGGGGCTACGAGCAGTACTTC	CASRIGGYEQYF	NA	TRBJ2-7	NA	TRBV7-2
TGCAGTGCTAGAGGGTTCTCTGGGGCCAACGTCCTGACTTTC	CSARGFSGANVLTF	NA	TRBJ2-6	NA	TRBV20-1
TGTGCCACCAGCAGAGATTCTTACAATGAGCAGTTCTTC	CATSRDSYNEQFF	NA	TRBJ2-1	NA	TRBV15